Below are 5 T cell receptor beta chains sequenced from a single sample in a study of cytotoxic CD8 clonotypes in ibrutinib-treated CLL. TCRdb's table, derived via immunoSEQ multiplex PCR, lists solely in-frame clones and lacks some. The top ten clones hold 5.6% of a sample with over 250,000 clones, around 77% of them seen once. Sequences were derived from PBMCs, sampled at disease progression, from a patient treated with ibrutinib. These receptors came from a human donor with chronic lymphocytic leukemia.

The chain has TRBV7-9 and TRBJ2-1, with D possibly matching TRBD2 (6 bases). The CDR3 has 14 residues. Germline assignment: CDR1 SEHNR and CDR2 FQNEAQ (reference sequence). Trimming stripped 0 bases from V and 9 bases from J, with 12 bases between. The CDR3 DNA sequence: TGTGCCAGCAGCTTAGCACTAGCTTGGTCTGAGCAGTTCTTC. It is translated as CASSLALAWSEQFF. Full variable domain (outside the CDR3, taken from reference TRBV7-9 and TRBJ2-1): DTGVSQNPRHKITKRGQNVTFRCDPISEHNRLYWYRQTLGQGPEFLTYFQNEAQLEKSRLLSDRFSAERPKGSFSTLEIQRTEQGDSAMYLCASSLALAWSEQFFGPGTRLTVL.

The rearrangement uses TRBV4-1 and TRBJ2-7; D may correspond to TRBD1 or TRBD2 (5 bases each). The CDR3 is 16 residues long. Trimming took off 0 bases at V and 6 bases at J, with 18 bases between the two ends. Germline CDR1 MGHRA, CDR2 YSYEKL. The CDR3 spells CASSQDPGRGFGEQYF. For the CDR3, the DNA is TGCGCCAGCAGCCAAGACCCGGGACGGGGCTTTGGCGAGCAGTACTTC.

This clone was recorded a few times. The rearrangement links TRBV28 to TRBJ1-2; D might be TRBD1 (5 bases). This CDR3 is built from 14 residues. Germline loops: CDR1 MDHEN, CDR2 SYDVKM. V shed 6 bases and J shed 4 bases, with 15 bases lying between them. CDR3 sequence reads: CASSRIQGRYGYTF. For the CDR3, the DNA is TGTGCCAGCAGCCGAATCCAGGGTCGCTATGGCTACACCTTC.

In this sample, this clone turned up once. This sequence joins TRBV15 and TRBJ2-3; D not resolved. The CDR3 is 13 residues long. V shed 0 bases and J shed 2 bases, with 3 bases lying between them. CDR1 LNHNV and CDR2 YYDKDF come from the germline V gene (reference sequence). DNA of the CDR3: TGTGCCACCAGCAGAGATTACACAGATACGCAGTATTTT. Protein product: CATSRDYTDTQYF.

This clone was seen a handful of times. The chain links TRBV2 to TRBJ2-7; D remains ambiguous. The CDR3 spans 13 residues. CDR1 and CDR2 from the germline V gene are SNHLY and FYNNEI. Deletions cut 5 bases from V and 2 bases from J, with 10 bases between. The CDR3 is CASSNRTPYEQYF. CDR3 nucleotides: TGTGCCAGCAGTAATAGAACACCCTACGAGCAGTACTTC. Supplemented by reference TRBV2 and TRBJ2-7, the full variable domain reads EPEVTQTPSHQVTQMGQEVILRCVPISNHLYFYWYRQILGQKVEFLVSFYNNEISEKSEIFDDQFSVERPDGSNFTLKIRSTKLEDSAMYFCASSNRTPYEQYFGPGTRLTVT.